One and the same sample provided the 13 T cell receptor beta chains below, sequenced in a study of shared clonotypes between healthy human individuals. The table came from immunoSEQ multiplex PCR; TCRdb's copy has only in-frame clones and leaves some out. The data show approximately 1,500,000 clones, with approximately 98% seen just once and less than 0.55% held by the top ten. The sample comprised naive CD4+ T cells sorted from blood. Stated subset: CD45RA+ positively selected. The receptors come from a man younger than 45 in good health.

The chain links TRBV18 to TRBJ2-1, with 9 nucleotides matching TRBD2. Trimming removed 4 bases from V and 0 bases from J; junction bases left unmatched: 13. Germline V gene sequence: CDR1 KGHSH, CDR2 LQKENI. The CDR3 runs to 19 residues. The CDR3 loop is CASSLPRSSGTHSYNEQFF. CDR3 bases: TGTGCCAGCTCACTACCACGCTCTAGCGGGACCCACTCCTACAATGAGCAGTTCTTC.

As concerns this clone: The sample carries other DNA sequences with the same CDR3. The gene calls are TRBV29-1 and TRBJ2-5; TRBD2 agrees at 7 bases. Germline trimming cut 4 bases from V and 4 bases from J; bases unmatched to any gene: 3. From germline, CDR1 is SQVTM and CDR2 ANQGSEA. The CDR3 is made up of 12 amino acids. CDR3 sequence: CSVAGGGETQYF. CDR3 DNA: TGCAGCGTTGCGGGGGGTGGAGAGACCCAGTACTTC.

This rearrangement joins TRBV7-2 to TRBJ1-1; a possible D gene is TRBD1 (5 bases). This CDR3 comprises 18 residues. Germline assignment: CDR1 SGHTA and CDR2 FQGNSA. V was shortened by 1 base and J by 1 base, with 19 bases between the two germline ends. Here the CDR3 reads CASSLVVPRQYRNTEAFF. CDR3 nucleotides: TGTGCCAGCAGCTTAGTCGTCCCCAGACAGTATAGGAACACTGAAGCTTTCTTT.

V gene TRBV15 combines with J gene TRBJ2-3; D possibly corresponds to TRBD2 (5 bases). The germline V and J ends were trimmed by 3 bases and 3 bases, with 19 bases remaining between them. In germline, CDR1 is LNHNV, CDR2 YYDKDF (reference sequence). The CDR3 length is 17 residues. CDR3 sequence reads: CATSSTGTGSRTDTQYF. CDR3 nucleotides: TGTGCCACCAGCAGTACGGGAACCGGTTCCCGAACAGATACGCAGTATTTT. The whole variable domain, filled in from reference TRBV15 and TRBJ2-3, reads DAMVIQNPRYQVTQFGKPVTLSCSQTLNHNVMYWYQQKSSQAPKLLFHYYDKDFNNEADTPDNFQSRRPNTSFCFLDIRSPGLGDTAMYLCATSSTGTGSRTDTQYFGPGTRLTVL.

The rearrangement joins TRBV27 to TRBJ2-1, with TRBD2 identical over 10 bases. With 5 bases clipped from V and 4 bases from J, the junction kept 14 bases outside the gene matches. The CDR3 covers 18 residues. Germline V CDR1 and CDR2: MNHEY, SMNVEV (reference sequence). This CDR3 reads CASSPPLRLAGTYNEQFF. As DNA, the CDR3 is TGTGCCAGCAGTCCACCCCTTCGACTAGCGGGCACATACAATGAGCAGTTCTTC.

The V gene is TRBV19, the J gene TRBJ2-5; D uncertain. From germline, CDR1 is LNHDA and CDR2 SQIVND (reference sequence). CDR3 size: 13 residues. Trimming pared 1 base from V and 0 bases from J, leaving 3 bases between. The CDR3 is CASSIVYQETQYF. Written as DNA, the CDR3 is TGTGCCAGTAGTATAGTGTACCAAGAGACCCAGTACTTC.

The chain carries TRBV27 and TRBJ1-5, with D possibly being TRBD1 (5 bases). Trimming took 3 bases from V and 5 from J, leaving 11 bases between them. CDR3 size: 14 residues. CDR1 is MNHEY and CDR2 is SMNVEV in the germline V gene (reference sequence). For the CDR3, the DNA is TGTGCCAGCAGTTTGGGGGAAGGGCATCAGCCCCAGCATTTT. Translating it yields CASSLGEGHQPQHF.

The V gene is TRBV18, the J gene TRBJ2-1; possible D gene TRBD2, 5 bases. The germline gives CDR1 KGHSH, CDR2 LQKENI. The CDR3 runs 15 residues. Trimming shortened V by 0 bases and J by 1 base, and 7 bases separated the two germline ends. This chain's CDR3 is CASSPPQRSYNEQFF. CDR3 DNA: TGTGCCAGCTCACCACCCCAGCGGTCCTACAATGAGCAGTTCTTC.

The chain has TRBV18 and TRBJ2-5, with unresolved D. The CDR3 runs to 16 residues. Germline assignment: CDR1 KGHSH and CDR2 LQKENI. With 3 bases removed from V and 5 bases from J, the gap between germline ends came to 19 bases. The CDR3 sequence: CASSPVPRWLQETQYF. DNA for the CDR3: TGTGCCAGCTCACCGGTCCCAAGGTGGCTCCAGGAGACCCAGTACTTC. The full variable domain, its missing parts supplied by reference TRBV18 and TRBJ2-5, is NAGVMQNPRHLVRRRGQEARLRCSPMKGHSHVYWYRQLPEEGLKFMVYLQKENIIDESGMPKERFSAEFPKEGPSILRIQQVVRGDSAAYFCASSPVPRWLQETQYFGPGTRLLVL.

The chain links TRBV10-2 to TRBJ2-7; possibly TRBD2 for D (7 bases). Trimming cost V 8 bases and J 0 bases, with 14 bases left between them. CDR1 WSHSY and CDR2 SAAADI come from the germline V gene. The CDR3 extends over 14 amino acids. CDR3 protein: CASRPGGSSYEQYF. CDR3 nucleotide sequence: TGCGCCAGCCGACCGGGGGGCAGCTCCTACGAGCAGTACTTC.

The chain combines TRBV19 with TRBJ2-1; D ambiguous. Trimming removed 6 bases at V and 2 bases at J, with 17 bases between. Germline CDR1 and CDR2: LNHDA and SQIVND (reference sequence). The CDR3 runs to 16 residues. The CDR3 loop reads CASSYGRALTYNEQFF. The CDR3, as DNA: TGTGCCAGTAGCTACGGACGGGCCCTGACCTACAATGAGCAGTTCTTC.

The gene calls are TRBV19 and TRBJ2-2, with D perhaps matching TRBD2 (6 bases). Germline CDR1 and CDR2: LNHDA and SQIVND (reference sequence). The length of the CDR3 is 15 residues. Trimming removed 4 bases at V and 5 bases at J, with 14 bases between. The CDR3 DNA sequence: TGTGCCAGTAGTAGGGGCGGGATCGGGACCGGGGAGCTGTTTTTT. It translates to CASSRGGIGTGELFF.

The genes are TRBV7-8 and TRBJ2-1; TRBD2 might be the D (7 bases). The CDR3 runs to 15 residues. V lost 4 bases, J lost 3 bases, and 13 bases lay in between. The germline V gene has CDR1 SGHVS and CDR2 FQNEAQ. This chain's CDR3 is CASSSGGPGYNEQFF. CDR3 sequence (DNA): TGTGCCAGCAGCTCGGGGGGCCCGGGCTACAATGAGCAGTTCTTC.